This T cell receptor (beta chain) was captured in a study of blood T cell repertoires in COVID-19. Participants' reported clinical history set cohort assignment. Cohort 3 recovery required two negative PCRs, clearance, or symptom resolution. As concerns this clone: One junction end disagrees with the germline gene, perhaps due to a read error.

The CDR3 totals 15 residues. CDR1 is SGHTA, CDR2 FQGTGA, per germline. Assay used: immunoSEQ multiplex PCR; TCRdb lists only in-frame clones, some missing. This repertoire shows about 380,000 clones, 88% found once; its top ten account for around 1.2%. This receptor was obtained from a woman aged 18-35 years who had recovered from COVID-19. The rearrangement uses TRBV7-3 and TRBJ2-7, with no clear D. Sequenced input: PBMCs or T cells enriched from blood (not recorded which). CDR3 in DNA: TGTGCCAGCAGCCCGCACTCAGGCCCCTCCGACGAGCAGTACTTC. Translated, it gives CASSPHSGPSDEQYF.